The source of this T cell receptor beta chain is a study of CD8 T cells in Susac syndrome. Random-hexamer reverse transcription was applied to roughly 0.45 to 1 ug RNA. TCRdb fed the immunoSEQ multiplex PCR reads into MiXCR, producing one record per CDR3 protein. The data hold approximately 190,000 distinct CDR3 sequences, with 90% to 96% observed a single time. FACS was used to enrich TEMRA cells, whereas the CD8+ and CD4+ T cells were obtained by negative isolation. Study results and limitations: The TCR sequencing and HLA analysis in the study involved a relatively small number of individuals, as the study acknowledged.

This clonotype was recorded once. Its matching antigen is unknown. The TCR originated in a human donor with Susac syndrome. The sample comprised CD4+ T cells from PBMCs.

CDR3 sequence: CAISSRGEETQYF. The CDR3 region has the DNA TGTGCCATCAGTAGCCGGGGAGAAGAGACCCAGTACTTC. The rearrangement joins TRBV10-3 to TRBJ2-5; tentatively, D is TRBD2 (5 bases). CDR3 length: 13 amino acids. Germline loops: CDR1 ENHRY, CDR2 SYGVKD. V was trimmed by 5 bases and J by 3 bases, leaving 10 bases between them.